This TCR beta chain came from a study of shared clonotypes between healthy human individuals. Generated by immunoSEQ multiplex PCR, the TCRdb table keeps only in-frame clones and is missing some. The data show 550,000 to 600,000 clones, with about 98% seen just once and approximately 0.33% held by the top ten. Terminally differentiated effector memory CD45RA+ cells were left out of the naive CD8 fraction, which was CD45RO-negative and positively selected for CCR7. Points on this clone: This sample includes further DNA sequences coding for the same CDR3.

Germline CDR1 and CDR2: MNHEY and SMNVEV (reference sequence). The CDR3 contains 13 residues. Trimming stripped 0 bases from V and 2 bases from J, with 2 bases between. The genes are TRBV27 and TRBJ2-1; unclear D gene. The sequencing sample was made of naive CD8+ T cells sorted from blood. This receptor was identified in a man aged 25 to 40 in good health. The CDR3 DNA reads TGTGCCAGCAGTTTATCGACCTACAATGAGCAGTTCTTC. It yields the protein CASSLSTYNEQFF.